Sequencing of this T cell receptor beta chain was carried out in a study of blood T cell repertoires in COVID-19. Whole-study context: T cells, B-cell-depleted T cells, or PBMCs supplied cDNA or gDNA.

CDR1 is SGHNT and CDR2 is YENEEA in the germline V gene. CDR3 length equals 14 residues. V trimming: 5 bases; J trimming: 2 bases; junction bases outside the gene matches: 3. Notes on this clone: Other nucleotide sequences in the sample specify the same CDR3.

Original processing notes: Amplification of reference gene primers was used by the study to estimate nucleated cell counts. Using immunoSEQ multiplex PCR, the repertoire was profiled, and TCRdb retains in-frame clones only, with some absent. The DNA gave D and trimming, while V, J and clone size come from that table. The table has some 110,000 clones, under 90% seen once; the top ten hold about 5%. The sample taken for sequencing was peripheral blood. The V and J genes are TRBV11-3 and TRBJ1-1, with 9 bases that match TRBD1. The clonotype originates from a woman in her 70s with acute or convalescent COVID-19. The CDR3 bases are TGTGCCAGCAGCCCGGACAGGGGAAACACTGAAGCTTTCTTT. This translates into CASSPDRGNTEAFF.